These 6 T cell receptor beta chains came from one sample sequenced in a study of Ad26.COV2.S vaccination and SARS-CoV-2 variants. Regarding treatment: around 19 received Ad26.COV2.S at low or high dose, single or two shots; several received placebo; per-sample allocation not given. After the first vaccine or placebo injection, samples were drawn on day 63. Repertoires were generated with immunoSEQ multiplex PCR, while TCRdb's copy carries only in-frame clones and drops some. The table lists some 400,000 clones, roughly 90% of them singletons, with 1.9% in the top ten. Sequenced material: peripheral blood, taken in a trial of Ad26.COV2.S vaccine versus placebo. The receptors shown here come from a person between 18 and 59 years old who received the Ad26.COV2.S COVID-19 vaccine or a placebo.

V and J are TRBV6-2 or TRBV6-3 and TRBJ2-7; 11 bases agree with TRBD1. The germline CDR1 and CDR2 sequences are MNHEY and SVGEGT. This CDR3 spans 17 amino acids. The V segment lost 0 bases and the J segment 0 bases; nucleotides outside the gene matches: 4. The CDR3 is CASSYSTGQGDSYEQYF. The CDR3 nucleotides read TGTGCCAGCAGTTACTCGACGGGACAGGGGGACTCCTACGAGCAGTACTTC.

The count of this clone is one. Other DNA sequences within the sample encode an identical CDR3. The chain has TRBV9 and TRBJ1-5; D ambiguous. The CDR3 is 14 residues long. Per the germline V gene, CDR1 is SGDLS and CDR2 is YYNGEE. Trimming cost V 0 bases and J 1 base, with 5 bases left between them. In DNA, the CDR3 is TGTGCCAGCAGCGTAGGGCGGAGCAATCAGCCCCAGCATTTT. As protein: CASSVGRSNQPQHF.

The chain recombines TRBV9 with TRBJ2-1; D possibly uses TRBD1 or TRBD2 (5 bases each). The ends were cut back, 1 base at V and 6 bases at J, with 8 bases in the middle. Germline V lookup: CDR1 SGDLS, CDR2 YYNGEE. The CDR3 loop spans 13 amino acids. CDR3 loop: CASSVSGRNEQFF. The CDR3 bases are TGTGCCAGCAGCGTATCGGGGCGCAATGAGCAGTTCTTC. Using reference TRBV9 and TRBJ2-1 for the parts outside the CDR3, the full variable domain is DSGVTQTPKHLITATGQRVTLRCSPRSGDLSVYWYQQSLDQGLQFLIQYYNGEERAKGNILERFSAQQFPDLHSELNLSSLELGDSALYFCASSVSGRNEQFFGPGTRLTVL.

The chain combines TRBV15 with TRBJ2-7, with TRBD2 identical over 9 bases. This CDR3 comprises 17 residues. Germline V lookup: CDR1 LNHNV, CDR2 YYDKDF (reference sequence). V shed 5 bases, J shed 1 base, and the junction held 12 bases outside the gene matches. CDR3 nucleotide sequence: TGTGCCACCAGCGACCGGGGGGCGGGAGGGCGATCCTACGAGCAGTACTTC. Encoded protein: CATSDRGAGGRSYEQYF.

The V gene is TRBV30, the J gene TRBJ2-1; D is perhaps TRBD1 or TRBD2 (6 bases each). The ends were cut back, 2 bases at V and 6 bases at J, with 11 bases in the middle. Germline lookup yields CDR1 GTSNPN and CDR2 SVGIG (reference sequence). This CDR3 spans 13 amino acids. The CDR3 bases are TGTGCCTGGAGTCCCGGGGGCCCCAATGAGCAGTTCTTC. Translated: CAWSPGGPNEQFF. Full variable domain (remainder filled in from reference TRBV30 and TRBJ2-1): SQTIHQWPATLVQPVGSPLSLECTVEGTSNPNLYWYRQAAGRGLQLLFYSVGIGQISSEVPQNLSASRPQDRQFILSSKKLLLSDSGFYLCAWSPGGPNEQFFGPGTRLTVL.

About this clone itself: One junction end does not reproduce the germline sequence, and a read error may be involved. V is TRBV7-7 and J is TRBJ2-5; maybe TRBD2 (5 bases). Per germline, CDR1 SSHAT and CDR2 FNYEAQ (reference sequence). The CDR3 is 13 residues long. CDR3 amino acids: CASSRGLSETQYF. The CDR3 DNA reads TGTGCTAGCAGCCGTGGACTTTCGGAGACCCAGTACTTC.